This T cell receptor (beta chain) stems from a study of neurological immune-mediated disorders. This CDR3 is built from 15 residues. CDR1 is DFQATT and CDR2 is SNEGSKA in the germline V gene (reference sequence). Trimming took off 6 bases at V and 9 bases at J, with 25 bases between the two ends. This clonotype was detected a few times. 5'RACE with 10-nucleotide random UMIs produced the cDNA. TCRdb ran MiXCR on the 5' RACE reads and lists one entry per CDR3 protein. The sample contains 50,000 or so distinct CDR3 sequences, roughly 17% of which appear only once. Specimen: PBMCs. The sequence was obtained from a man in his 60s in good health. The J gene is TRBJ2-3, the V gene TRBV20-1; possibly TRBD2 for D (8 bases). The chain's CDR3 is CSAQATSGPQGTQYF. For the CDR3, the DNA is TGCAGTGCCCAGGCAACTAGCGGACCACAGGGGACGCAGTATTTT.